A selection of T cell receptor beta chains follows, all from one sample in a study of cytomegalovirus exposure and HLA in healthy donors. TCRdb keeps only in-frame clones here, not all; method: immunoSEQ multiplex PCR. The sample has 150,000 to 200,000 clones; 75% to 80% are singletons. Sample: PBMCs. The receptor set was obtained from a woman between 50 and 59 years old in good health and CMV-seropositive. Both conserved end residues are part of each CDR3. A D gene is named only where the DNA matches it firmly. Not all rows give a size; the values are once, few, many and, for expanded clones, a class.

TRBJ2-7 | TRBD1 | NA | TRBV5-1 | 15 | CASSLEWTGDYEQYF | TGCGCCAGCAGCCTAGAGTGGACAGGGGACTACGAGCAGTACTTC
TRBJ2-7 | TRBD1 | NA | TRBV5-1 | 15 | CASSLGGQGVYEQYF | TGCGCCAGCAGCTTGGGGGGACAGGGAGTCTACGAGCAGTACTTC
TRBJ1-1 | TRBD1 | NA | TRBV10-3 | 14 | CAITQGQGGTEAFF | TGTGCCATCACCCAGGGACAGGGTGGCACTGAAGCTTTCTTT
TRBJ2-7 | TRBD1 | NA | TRBV15 | 15 | CATSRDLGQGAEQYF | TGTGCCACCAGCAGAGATCTTGGACAGGGGGCCGAGCAGTACTTC
TRBJ2-3 | TRBD1 | NA | TRBV7-8 | 16 | CASSLGWTGGADTQYF | TGTGCCAGCAGCTTAGGATGGACAGGGGGCGCGGATACGCAGTATTTT
TRBJ2-1 | TRBD2 | NA | TRBV28 | 15 | CASSLLAGGSYEQFF | TGTGCCAGCAGTTTATTGGCGGGGGGTAGCTATGAGCAGTTCTTC
TRBJ1-3 | TRBD1 | once | TRBV9 | 15 | CASSVGQGEENTIYF | TGTGCCAGCAGCGTAGGACAGGGCGAGGAAAACACCATATATTTT
TRBJ1-2 | NA | NA | TRBV5-1 | 13 | CASSPGHPYGYTF | TGCGCCAGCAGCCCCGGACATCCCTATGGCTACACCTTC
TRBJ2-7 | TRBD1 | NA | TRBV5-1 | 14 | CASSPGGQGYEQYF | TGCGCCAGCAGCCCGGGGGGACAGGGATACGAGCAGTACTTC
TRBJ2-3 | TRBD1 | NA | TRBV5-4 | 15 | CASSPGQGKTDTQYF | TGTGCCAGCAGCCCCGGACAGGGGAAGACAGATACGCAGTATTTT
TRBJ1-2 | NA | few | TRBV4-3 | 15 | CASSQDGNRVYGYTF | TGCGCCAGCAGCCAAGATGGTAACAGGGTCTATGGCTACACCTTC
TRBJ2-7 | NA | NA | TRBV2 | 11 | CASRKGDEQYF | TGTGCCAGCAGAAAGGGGGACGAGCAGTACTTC
TRBJ2-3 | NA | once | TRBV2 | 14 | CASSELGPTDTQYF | TGTGCCAGCAGTGAATTGGGCCCCACAGATACGCAGTATTTT
TRBJ2-7 | NA | NA | TRBV11-2 | 14 | CASSLGVRGYEQYF | TGTGCCAGCAGCTTAGGGGTAAGAGGCTACGAGCAGTACTTC
TRBJ1-2 | TRBD1 | NA | TRBV30 | 15 | CAWSAETGAFYGYTF | TGTGCCTGGAGTGCTGAGACAGGGGCGTTCTATGGCTACACCTTC
TRBJ1-1 | NA | NA | TRBV7-3 | 13 | CASSRQENTEAFF | TGTGCCAGCAGCCGACAGGAGAACACTGAAGCTTTCTTT
TRBJ1-3 | TRBD1 | NA | TRBV28 | 14 | CASSLRQGGNTIYF | TGTGCCAGCAGTTTGAGACAGGGTGGAAACACCATATATTTT
TRBJ1-1 | TRBD1 | NA | TRBV23-1 | 17 | CASSQSFKGQGASEAFF | TGCGCCAGCAGTCAATCCTTTAAGGGACAGGGGGCCTCTGAAGCTTTCTTT
TRBJ1-5 | NA | NA | TRBV4-1 | 13 | CASSRNRAQPQHF | TGCGCCAGCAGCCGGAACAGGGCGCAGCCCCAGCATTTT
TRBJ1-5 | TRBD1 | NA | TRBV19 | 15 | CASSRQGLSNQPQHF | TGTGCCAGTAGTAGACAGGGGCTTAGCAATCAGCCCCAGCATTTT
TRBJ1-1 | NA | NA | TRBV20-1 | 11 | CSASDSPKAFF | TGCAGTGCCTCCGACAGCCCTAAAGCTTTCTTT
TRBJ2-1 | NA | NA | TRBV7-3 | 13 | CASSPFEDNEQFF | TGTGCCAGCAGCCCCTTCGAGGACAATGAGCAGTTCTTC
TRBJ1-4 | NA | NA | TRBV10-1 | 15 | CASSESSKTGEKLFF | TGCGCCAGCAGTGAGTCATCGAAAACGGGGGAAAAACTGTTTTTT
TRBJ2-7 | NA | NA | TRBV4-3 | 15 | CASSQEGVGAYEQYF | TGCGCCAGCAGCCAAGAAGGGGTAGGCGCCTACGAGCAGTACTTC
TRBJ1-2 | NA | NA | TRBV4-3 | 15 | CASSQARGDASGYTF | TGCGCCAGCAGCCAAGCTCGGGGAGACGCGAGTGGCTACACCTTC
TRBJ2-3 | TRBD2 | NA | TRBV2 | 15 | CASSLGLAGTDTQYF | TGTGCCAGCAGTCTGGGACTAGCGGGCACAGATACGCAGTATTTT
TRBJ1-4 | TRBD1 | few | TRBV10-2 | 14 | CASRATGANEKLFF | TGCGCCAGCAGGGCGACAGGGGCTAATGAAAAACTGTTTTTT
TRBJ1-3 | NA | NA | TRBV6-6 | 16 | CASSSPTGPSGNTIYF | TGTGCCAGCAGTTCGCCTACAGGCCCCTCTGGAAACACCATATATTTT